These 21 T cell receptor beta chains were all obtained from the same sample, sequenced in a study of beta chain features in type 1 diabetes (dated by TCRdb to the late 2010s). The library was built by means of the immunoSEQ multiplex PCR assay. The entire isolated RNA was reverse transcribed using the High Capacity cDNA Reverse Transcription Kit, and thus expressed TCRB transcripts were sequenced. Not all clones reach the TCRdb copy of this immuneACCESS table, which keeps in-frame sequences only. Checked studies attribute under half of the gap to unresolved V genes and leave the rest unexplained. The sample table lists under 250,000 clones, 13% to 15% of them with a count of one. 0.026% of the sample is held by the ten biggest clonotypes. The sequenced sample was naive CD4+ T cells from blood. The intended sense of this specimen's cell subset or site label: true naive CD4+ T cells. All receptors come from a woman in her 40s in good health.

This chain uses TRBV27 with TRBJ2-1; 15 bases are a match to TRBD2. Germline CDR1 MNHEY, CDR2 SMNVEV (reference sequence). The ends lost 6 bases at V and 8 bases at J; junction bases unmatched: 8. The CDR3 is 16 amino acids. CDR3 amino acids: CASRLRTSGGAYEQFF. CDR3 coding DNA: TGTGCCAGCAGACTGAGGACTAGCGGGGGGGCCTATGAGCAGTTCTTC.

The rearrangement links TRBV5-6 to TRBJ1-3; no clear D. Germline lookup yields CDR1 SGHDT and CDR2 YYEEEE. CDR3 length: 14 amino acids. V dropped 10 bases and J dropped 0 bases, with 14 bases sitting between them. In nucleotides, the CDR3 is TGTGCCGGCCGGCAGGCCGGCTCTGGAAACACCATATATTTT. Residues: CAGRQAGSGNTIYF.

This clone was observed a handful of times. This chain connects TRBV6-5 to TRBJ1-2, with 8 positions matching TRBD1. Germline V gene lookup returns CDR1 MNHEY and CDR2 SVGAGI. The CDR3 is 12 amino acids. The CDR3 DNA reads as TGTGGCACAGGGGACAGGAACTATGGCTACACCTTC. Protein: CGTGDRNYGYTF.

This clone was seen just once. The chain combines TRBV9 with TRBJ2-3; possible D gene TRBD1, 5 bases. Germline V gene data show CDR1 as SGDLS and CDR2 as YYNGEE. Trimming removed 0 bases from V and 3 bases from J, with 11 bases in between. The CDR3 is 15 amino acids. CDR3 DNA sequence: TGTGCCAGCAGCGTAGGGGGCGTCAAAACAGATACGCAGTATTTT. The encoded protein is CASSVGGVKTDTQYF.

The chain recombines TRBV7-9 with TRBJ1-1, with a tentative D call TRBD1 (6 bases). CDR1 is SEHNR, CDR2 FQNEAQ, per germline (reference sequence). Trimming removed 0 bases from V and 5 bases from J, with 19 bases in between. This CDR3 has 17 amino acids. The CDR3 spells CASSLAAGAQRWTEAFF. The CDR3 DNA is TGTGCCAGCAGCTTAGCGGCAGGGGCGCAAAGGTGGACTGAAGCTTTCTTT.

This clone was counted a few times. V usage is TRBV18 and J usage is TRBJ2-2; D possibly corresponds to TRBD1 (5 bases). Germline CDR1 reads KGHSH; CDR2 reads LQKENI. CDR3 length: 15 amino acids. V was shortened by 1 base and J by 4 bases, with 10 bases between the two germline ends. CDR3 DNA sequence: TGTGCCAGCTCACCACTCCAGACAGTCACCGGGGAGCTGTTTTTT. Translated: CASSPLQTVTGELFF.

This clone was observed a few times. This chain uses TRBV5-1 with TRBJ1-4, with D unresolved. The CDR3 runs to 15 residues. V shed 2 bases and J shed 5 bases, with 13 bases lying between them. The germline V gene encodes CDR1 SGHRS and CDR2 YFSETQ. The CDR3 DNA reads TGCGCCAGCAGCTTCGGACGGGGAGGAAATGAAAAACTGTTTTTT. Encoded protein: CASSFGRGGNEKLFF.

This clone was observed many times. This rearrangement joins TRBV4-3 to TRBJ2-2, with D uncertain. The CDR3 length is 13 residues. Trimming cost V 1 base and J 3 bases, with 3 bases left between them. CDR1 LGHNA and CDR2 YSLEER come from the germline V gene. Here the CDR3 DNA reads TGCGCCAGCAGCCAAGCCGACACCGGGGAGCTGTTTTTT. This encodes CASSQADTGELFF.

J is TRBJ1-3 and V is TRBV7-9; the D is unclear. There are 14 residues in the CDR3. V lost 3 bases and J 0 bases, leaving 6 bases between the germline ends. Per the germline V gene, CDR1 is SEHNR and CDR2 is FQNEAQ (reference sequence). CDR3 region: CASSLPYSGNTIYF. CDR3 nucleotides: TGTGCCAGCAGCTTGCCCTACTCTGGAAACACCATATATTTT.

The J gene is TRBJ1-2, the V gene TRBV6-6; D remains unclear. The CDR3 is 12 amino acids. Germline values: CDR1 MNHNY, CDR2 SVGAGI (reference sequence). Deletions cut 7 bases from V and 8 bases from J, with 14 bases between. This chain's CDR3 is CASTRGLYGYTF. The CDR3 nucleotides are TGTGCCAGCACCCGGGGTTTATACGGCTACACCTTC.

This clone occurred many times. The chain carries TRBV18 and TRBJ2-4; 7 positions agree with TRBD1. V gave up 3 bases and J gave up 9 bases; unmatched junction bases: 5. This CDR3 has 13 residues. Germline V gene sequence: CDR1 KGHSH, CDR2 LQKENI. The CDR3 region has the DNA TGTGCCAGCTCACCCGACAGGGCGAGCATTCAGTACTTC. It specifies CASSPDRASIQYF. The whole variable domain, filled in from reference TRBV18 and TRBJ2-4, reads NAGVMQNPRHLVRRRGQEARLRCSPMKGHSHVYWYRQLPEEGLKFMVYLQKENIIDESGMPKERFSAEFPKEGPSILRIQQVVRGDSAAYFCASSPDRASIQYFGAGTRLSVL.

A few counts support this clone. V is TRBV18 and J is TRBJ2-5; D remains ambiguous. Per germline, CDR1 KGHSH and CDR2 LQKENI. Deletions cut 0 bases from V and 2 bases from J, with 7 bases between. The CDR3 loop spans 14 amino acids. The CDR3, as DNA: TGTGCCAGCTCACCACCGAGCTTACAAGAGACCCAGTACTTC. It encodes CASSPPSLQETQYF.

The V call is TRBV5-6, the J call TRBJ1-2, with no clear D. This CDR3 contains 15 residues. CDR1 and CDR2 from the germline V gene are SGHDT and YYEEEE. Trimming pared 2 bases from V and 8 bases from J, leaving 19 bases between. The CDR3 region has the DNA TGTGCCAGCAGCTTTTTCAACGCCCCTCGGTTGGGCTACACCTTC. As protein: CASSFFNAPRLGYTF.

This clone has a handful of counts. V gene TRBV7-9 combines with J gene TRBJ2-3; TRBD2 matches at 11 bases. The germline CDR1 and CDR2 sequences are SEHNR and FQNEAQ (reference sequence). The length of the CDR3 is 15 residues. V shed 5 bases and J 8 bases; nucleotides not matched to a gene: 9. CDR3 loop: CASSHRLAGIGTQYF. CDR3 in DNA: TGTGCCAGCAGCCATCGACTAGCGGGGATCGGTACGCAGTATTTT.

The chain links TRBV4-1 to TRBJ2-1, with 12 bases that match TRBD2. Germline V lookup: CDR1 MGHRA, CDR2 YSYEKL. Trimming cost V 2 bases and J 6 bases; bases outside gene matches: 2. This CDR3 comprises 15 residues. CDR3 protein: CASSQTSGGRNEQFF. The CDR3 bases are TGCGCCAGCAGCCAAACTAGCGGGGGGCGCAATGAGCAGTTCTTC.

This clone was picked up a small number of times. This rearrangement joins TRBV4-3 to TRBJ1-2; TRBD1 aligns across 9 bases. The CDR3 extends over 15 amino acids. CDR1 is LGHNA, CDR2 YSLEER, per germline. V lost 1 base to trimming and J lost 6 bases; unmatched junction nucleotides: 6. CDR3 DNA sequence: TGCGCCAGCAGCCAAGGACCGGGACAGGGAGATGGCTACACCTTC. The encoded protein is CASSQGPGQGDGYTF.

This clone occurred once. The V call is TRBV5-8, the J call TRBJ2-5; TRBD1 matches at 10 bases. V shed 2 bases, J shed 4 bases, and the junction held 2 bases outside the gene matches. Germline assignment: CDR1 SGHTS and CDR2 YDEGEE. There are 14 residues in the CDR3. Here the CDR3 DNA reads TGTGCCAGCAGCTTTGGGACAGGGGTAGAGACCCAGTACTTC. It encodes CASSFGTGVETQYF.

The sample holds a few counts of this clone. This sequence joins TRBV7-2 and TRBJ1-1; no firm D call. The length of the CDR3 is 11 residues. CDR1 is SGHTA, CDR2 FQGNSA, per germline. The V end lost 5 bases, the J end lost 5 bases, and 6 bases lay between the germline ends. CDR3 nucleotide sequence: TGTGCCAGCAGCCCCGGGACTGAAGCTTTCTTT. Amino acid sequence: CASSPGTEAFF.

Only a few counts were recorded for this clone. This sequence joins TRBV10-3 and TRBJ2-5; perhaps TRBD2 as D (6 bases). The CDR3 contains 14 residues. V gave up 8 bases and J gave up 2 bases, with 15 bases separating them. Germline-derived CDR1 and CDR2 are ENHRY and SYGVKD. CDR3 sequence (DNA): TGTGCCATCCGAGAGGATGGAGGGCAAGAGACCCAGTACTTC. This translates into CAIREDGGQETQYF.

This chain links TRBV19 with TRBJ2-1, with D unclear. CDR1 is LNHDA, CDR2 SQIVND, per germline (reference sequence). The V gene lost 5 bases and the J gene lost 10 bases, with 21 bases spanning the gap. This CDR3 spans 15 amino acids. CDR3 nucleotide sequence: TGTGCCAGTAGTGTTCAGGCGCCAGTACAGAACGAGCAGTTCTTC. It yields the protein CASSVQAPVQNEQFF. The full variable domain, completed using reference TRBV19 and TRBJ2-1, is DGGITQSPKYLFRKEGQNVTLSCEQNLNHDAMYWYRQDPGQGLRLIYYSQIVNDFQKGDIAEGYSVSREKKESFPLTVTSAQKNPTAFYLCASSVQAPVQNEQFFGPGTRLTVL.

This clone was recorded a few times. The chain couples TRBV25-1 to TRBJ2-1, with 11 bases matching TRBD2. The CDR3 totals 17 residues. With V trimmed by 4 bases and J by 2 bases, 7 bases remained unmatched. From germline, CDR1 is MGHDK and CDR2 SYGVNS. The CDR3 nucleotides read TGTGCCAGCAGTGTCAGTATAGCGGGGGGGCCCTACAATGAGCAGTTCTTC. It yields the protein CASSVSIAGGPYNEQFF.